These 26 T cell receptor beta chains originate from one sample sequenced in a study of blood T cell repertoires in COVID-19. Clones were sequenced by immunoSEQ multiplex PCR, and TCRdb holds only the in-frame ones, with some missing. The table records 200,000 to 250,000 clones, around nine tenths of them present only once. Source material: PBMCs or T cells enriched from blood (not recorded which). The source of these receptors is a woman in her 30s who had been exposed to COVID-19.

The chain employs TRBV29-1 and TRBJ1-2; D is possibly TRBD1 (5 bases). V shed 5 bases and J shed 3 bases, with 13 bases lying between them. The length of the CDR3 is 13 residues. The germline V gene has CDR1 SQVTM and CDR2 ANQGSEA. The CDR3 DNA reads TGCAGCGTTCTGGGCAGGGCCGACTATGGCTACACCTTC. Translating it yields CSVLGRADYGYTF.

The CDR3 sequence is CASSYKGRGDQPQHF. For the CDR3, the DNA is TGTGCCAGTAGTTATAAAGGGCGGGGAGATCAGCCCCAGCATTTT. V is TRBV19 and J is TRBJ1-5; D is uncertain. Germline CDR1 reads LNHDA; CDR2 reads SQIVND (reference sequence). Trimming removed 5 bases from V and 5 bases from J, with 16 bases in between. This CDR3 has 15 residues. The whole variable domain, remainder taken from reference TRBV19 and TRBJ1-5, is DGGITQSPKYLFRKEGQNVTLSCEQNLNHDAMYWYRQDPGQGLRLIYYSQIVNDFQKGDIAEGYSVSREKKESFPLTVTSAQKNPTAFYLCASSYKGRGDQPQHFGDGTRLSIL.

This rearrangement joins TRBV19 to TRBJ2-7; D is ambiguous. This CDR3 has 15 residues. With 2 bases removed from V and 0 bases from J, the gap between germline ends came to 11 bases. Germline CDR1 LNHDA, CDR2 SQIVND (reference sequence). In DNA, the CDR3 is TGTGCCAGTAGTATATCCCTTGACACCTCCTACGAGCAGTACTTC. It is translated as CASSISLDTSYEQYF.

The chain is built from TRBV15 and TRBJ2-1; 10 bases line up with TRBD2. The CDR3 sequence is 15 residues long. Germline CDR1 is LNHNV and CDR2 is YYDKDF (reference sequence). V trimming: 1 base; J trimming: 9 bases; junction bases outside the gene matches: 6. This CDR3 is CATSRASGRSSEQFF. CDR3 coding DNA: TGTGCCACCAGCAGAGCTAGCGGGAGAAGTAGTGAGCAGTTCTTC.

V is TRBV10-2 and J is TRBJ2-7; perhaps TRBD2 as D (7 bases). CDR1 and CDR2 (germline): WSHSY, SAAADI. V gave up 8 bases and J gave up 0 bases, with 14 bases separating them. The CDR3 is made up of 14 amino acids. The CDR3 DNA follows: TGCGCCAGCGTACAGGGCGGGGGCTCCTACGAGCAGTACTTC. Translation gives CASVQGGGSYEQYF.

The rearrangement joins TRBV9 to TRBJ2-1; TRBD2 matches 7 bases. The trim removed 1 base at V and 5 bases at J, leaving 3 bases unmatched. This CDR3 comprises 14 residues. Looked up from germline, CDR1 is SGDLS and CDR2 is YYNGEE. The CDR3 region is CASSVSGTNNEQFF. The CDR3 DNA follows: TGTGCCAGCAGCGTAAGCGGGACCAACAATGAGCAGTTCTTC.

This chain joins TRBV9 and TRBJ2-2; D is possibly TRBD2 (5 bases). Germline CDR1 SGDLS, CDR2 YYNGEE. V gave up 7 bases and J gave up 7 bases, with 14 bases separating them. This CDR3 contains 13 residues. This CDR3 is CASEGIRIGELFF. For the CDR3, the DNA is TGTGCCAGCGAGGGTATTAGGATCGGGGAGCTGTTTTTT.

The chain carries TRBV30 and TRBJ1-2; D not resolved. V was shortened by 6 bases and J by 5 bases, with 25 bases between the two germline ends. The CDR3 runs 16 residues. Germline V CDR1 and CDR2: GTSNPN, SVGIG (reference sequence). The CDR3 coding sequence is TGTGCCTGCCCTGTACGGCCACGGGGAACAAGTTATGGCTACACCTTC. Its protein is CACPVRPRGTSYGYTF.

The genes are TRBV11-2 and TRBJ2-7; possibly TRBD1 for D (6 bases). The germline CDR1 and CDR2 sequences are SGHAT and FQNNGV. V lost 5 bases and J lost 3, with 11 bases in between. CDR3 length: 13 amino acids. The CDR3 protein is CASSLDRYYEQYF. CDR3 bases: TGTGCCAGCAGCCTCGACAGGTACTACGAGCAGTACTTC.

The chain uses TRBV5-6 and TRBJ2-4; perhaps TRBD2 as D (6 bases). V was trimmed by 2 bases and J by 0 bases, leaving 15 bases between them. The CDR3 sequence is 17 residues long. Germline CDR1 is SGHDT and CDR2 is YYEEEE. The CDR3 loop reads CASSFFSGAGAKNIQYF. Written as DNA, the CDR3 is TGTGCCAGCAGCTTCTTTTCCGGAGCGGGAGCCAAAAACATTCAGTACTTC.

The chain links TRBV11-2 to TRBJ2-1; the D gene is possibly TRBD2 (5 bases). V dropped 3 bases and J dropped 9 bases, with 12 bases sitting between them. The CDR3 length is 13 residues. In germline, CDR1 is SGHAT, CDR2 FQNNGV. The CDR3: CASSFSVASEQFF. In nucleotides, the CDR3 is TGTGCCAGCAGCTTTAGCGTAGCGAGTGAGCAGTTCTTC.

The gene calls are TRBV30 and TRBJ2-7; 7 bases agree with TRBD1. This CDR3 region has 13 residues. Germline values: CDR1 GTSNPN, CDR2 SVGIG (reference sequence). J gave up 3 bases and V 3 bases, and 5 bases lay outside the gene matches. CDR3 sequence reads: CAWRPTGVYEQYF. The CDR3 DNA sequence: TGTGCCTGGAGACCCACAGGGGTCTACGAGCAGTACTTC.

This clone was counted a few times. The chain is built from TRBV7-2 and TRBJ1-2; D might be TRBD1 (6 bases). This CDR3 contains 13 residues. The germline V gene encodes CDR1 SGHTA and CDR2 FQGNSA. The V and J ends lost 6 bases and 5 bases respectively, with 13 bases between them. This chain's CDR3 is CASRLQGGYGYTF. The CDR3 bases are TGTGCCAGCAGATTACAGGGAGGGTATGGCTACACCTTC.

The chain uses TRBV3-1 (or the pseudogene TRBV3-2) and TRBJ2-1; TRBD2 matches 9 bases. Germline values: CDR1 LGHDT, CDR2 YNNKEL (reference sequence). The CDR3 runs to 16 residues. Losses at the gene ends were 3 bases for V and 2 bases for J; bases not matched to a gene: 5. CDR3 loop: CASSHISGRPYNEQFF. CDR3 nucleotide sequence: TGTGCCAGCAGCCATATTAGCGGGAGACCCTACAATGAGCAGTTCTTC.

J is TRBJ2-1 and V is TRBV4-1, with 13 bases identical to TRBD2. This CDR3 region has 14 residues. In germline, CDR1 is MGHRA, CDR2 YSYEKL. V trimming: 6 bases; J trimming: 9 bases; junction bases outside the gene matches: 5. This CDR3 reads CASRGLAGHGEQFF. In DNA form, the CDR3 reads TGCGCCAGCAGGGGACTAGCGGGACACGGTGAGCAGTTCTTC.

A word on this clone: At one boundary the junction diverges from the germline segment, which might be a read error. V is TRBV7-7 and J is TRBJ2-1; D is perhaps TRBD2 (6 bases). The CDR3 has 13 amino acids. Germline assignment: CDR1 SSHAT and CDR2 FNYEAQ (reference sequence). CDR3 sequence reads: CASSYQGGNEQFF. Here the CDR3 DNA reads TGTGCTAGCAGTTATCAGGGAGGCAATGAGCAGTTCTTC.

The chain uses TRBV5-1 and TRBJ2-2, with D perhaps matching TRBD1 (6 bases). The V end was cut by 0 bases, the J end by 3 bases, with 6 bases between. The CDR3 covers 14 residues. Germline CDR1 and CDR2: SGHRS and YFSETQ. The CDR3 here is CASSLGTDTGELFF. The CDR3 nucleotides read TGCGCCAGCAGCTTGGGGACAGACACCGGGGAGCTGTTTTTT.

This clone showed up just once. The rearrangement uses TRBV14 and TRBJ2-7, with 8 bases identical to TRBD2. Germline values: CDR1 SGHDN, CDR2 FVKESK. The CDR3 extends over 14 amino acids. Losses at the gene ends were 3 bases for V and 2 bases for J; bases not matched to a gene: 3. As DNA, the CDR3 is TGTGCCAGCAGCCAGGTCGGGGGGGCCTACGAGCAGTACTTC. It encodes CASSQVGGAYEQYF.

This chain connects TRBV29-1 to TRBJ2-1; TRBD2 agrees at 8 bases. The CDR3 is 12 residues long. The germline CDR1 and CDR2 sequences are SQVTM and ANQGSEA. V gave up 8 bases and J gave up 12 bases; unmatched junction bases: 12. Written as DNA, the CDR3 is TGCAGCAATATCCCAGCGGGAGTGGGGCAGTTCTTC. This codes for CSNIPAGVGQFF.

This chain's CDR3 is CASSSDRGRQPQHF. CDR3 DNA sequence: TGTGCCAGTAGTTCGGACAGGGGACGACAGCCCCAGCATTTT. This chain links TRBV19 with TRBJ1-5, with 9 bases matching TRBD1. CDR3 length: 14 residues. Germline V gene sequence: CDR1 LNHDA, CDR2 SQIVND (reference sequence). The V gene end was trimmed by 5 bases and the J gene end by 7 bases; junction bases not matched to a gene: 6.

V usage is TRBV7-9 and J usage is TRBJ2-5; possible D gene TRBD2, 5 bases. The CDR3 is 13 amino acids. V lost 3 bases, J lost 5 bases, and 10 bases lay in between. Germline CDR1 reads SEHNR; CDR2 reads FQNEAQ (reference sequence). CDR3 protein: CASSFGDHETQYF. Here the CDR3 DNA reads TGTGCCAGCAGCTTCGGGGATCACGAGACCCAGTACTTC.

This chain connects TRBV7-6 to TRBJ2-7; tentative D call: TRBD1 (5 bases). Germline V CDR1 and CDR2: SGHVS, FNYEAQ. CDR3 length: 13 residues. With 0 bases removed from V and 6 bases from J, the gap between germline ends came to 9 bases. CDR3 amino acids: CASSLAVGAEQYF. CDR3 DNA: TGTGCCAGCAGCTTAGCGGTAGGGGCCGAGCAGTACTTC.

This clone was detected only once. This chain links TRBV6-5 with TRBJ1-1; 7 nucleotides match TRBD1. V dropped 0 bases and J dropped 1; count of bases not matched to a gene: 2. Germline CDR1 MNHEY, CDR2 SVGAGI. The CDR3 has 15 amino acids. CDR3 in DNA: TGTGCCAGCAGTTACTCGAGACAGGGGAACACTGAAGCTTTCTTT. It codes for CASSYSRQGNTEAFF.

The J gene is TRBJ2-7, the V gene TRBV19; 7 bases line up with TRBD2. Germline CDR1 reads LNHDA; CDR2 reads SQIVND (reference sequence). This CDR3 spans 14 amino acids. V lost 6 bases to trimming and J lost 0 bases; unmatched junction nucleotides: 5. As DNA, the CDR3 is TGTGCCAGTAGGGGGCGGGAGAGCTCCTACGAGCAGTACTTC. Amino acid sequence: CASRGRESSYEQYF.

In DNA form, the CDR3 reads TGCGCCAGCAGCTTGGTGGGACAAAACTATGGCTACACCTTC. This translates into CASSLVGQNYGYTF. V usage is TRBV5-1 and J usage is TRBJ1-2; TRBD1 might be the D (6 bases). Trimming left V 0 bases short and J 2 bases short, with 8 bases between. From germline, CDR1 is SGHRS and CDR2 YFSETQ. The CDR3 loop spans 14 amino acids.

The CDR3 DNA is TGTGCCAGCAGTCTAGGCGGCGGGAGTGAGAACACCGGGGAGCTGTTTTTT. Residues: CASSLGGGSENTGELFF. This rearrangement joins TRBV12-1 to TRBJ2-2; the D call in the table, TRBD2, was not verified against the DNA. TRBV12-1 is shown as a pseudogene. CDR3 size: 17 residues.